The following is a T cell receptor beta chain sequence with its context. Its antigen is not yet known. It has no much larger one-base neighbor in the sample; base qualities were not kept. The immunoSEQ Assay was used to immunosequence TCRbeta CDR3 regions from genomic DNA. Before high-throughput sequencing, genomic DNA was amplified using bias-controlled multiplex PCR. Processing in the source paper ran as follows. To quantify the absolute abundance of each unique TCRbeta CDR3 region, the sequences were collapsed and filtered. Clonality, defined as 1 minus Pielou's evenness, was calculated using only productive rearrangements. Clones with significantly greater frequencies in on-treatment versus baseline samples were identified using a previously published method. What TCRdb holds here is the immuneACCESS table cut down to in-frame rearrangements. Part of the clones is not present; checked against another copy, under half of the missing clones reflect an unresolved V gene, and the others are unexplained. V, J and clone size were drawn from that table, and D and trimming were deduced from the DNA. The sample includes tens of thousands of clones, with just under 85% observed a single time. The top ten constitute less than 7% of the sample.

This entry comes from a study of sequential checkpoint blockade in melanoma (dated by TCRdb to about 2019). A note on the overall study: Using 1:1 randomization, the trial assigned patients either to first-line nivolumab followed by ipilimumab (arm A) or to ipilimumab followed by nivolumab (arm B). Maintenance nivolumab came after both trial sequences. General study outcomes and caveats: Validation of the response-prediction model combining TCR metrics and mutation burden is needed in larger, independent patient cohorts.

The treatment or condition label for this specimen denotes: randomized to nivolumab then ipilimumab (arm A) or the reverse (arm B). No trial patient had received prior DNA-damaging chemotherapy. Thawed PBMCs were sorted on a FACS Aria II flow cytometer to isolate live CD3+CD8+ cells negative for CD19 and CD56. Samples were obtained from patients with melanoma enrolled in CheckMate 064, a randomized, open-label phase II trial of sequential checkpoint blockade. Peripheral blood mononuclear cells were obtained through leukapheresis, purified using Ficoll-Paque, and frozen in human serum containing approximately 10% DMSO. Purity of sorted blood CD3+CD8+ cells was verified at >95% immediately after sorting, followed by DNA extraction. The sequence came from a human donor with melanoma. Specimen: CD8+ T cells sorted from blood (inferred from file names), collected from a patient given nivolumab and ipilimumab in sequence.

The DNA sequence reads TGTGCCAGCAGCTTTGGTAGCCTCACCGGGGAGCTGTTTTTT. This is translated as CASSFGSLTGELFF. In this chain, TRBV5-6 is recombined with TRBJ2-2, with no reliable assignment of the D segment. V is pared back by 2 bases and J by 4 bases, with 9 bases lying between the germline termini. Counted from cysteine to phenylalanine, this CDR3 has 14 amino acids. Just the 42-base CDR3 DNA is kept, in frame starting at base 1. CDR1 and CDR2, per the germline V gene, are SGHDT and YYEEEE.